These 32 T cell receptor beta chains came from one sample sequenced in a study of T cell repertoires in cytomegalovirus infection. TCRdb analysed the reads with MiXCR anew, one entry per CDR3 protein. The repertoire holds over 250,000 distinct CDR3 sequences, with under 30% as singletons. The sample consisted of PBMCs. These receptors were obtained from a human donor in good health (CMV status not recorded). Some clones in this sample may be carry-over from other donors' samples.

This clonotype occurred many times. The CDR3 sequence is CASRRHEQYF. CDR3 DNA sequence: TGTGCCTCTAGAAGGCACGAGCAGTACTTC. The V gene is TRBV28, the J gene TRBJ2-7, with D unresolved. Trimming removed 11 bases at V and 5 bases at J, with 10 bases between. This CDR3 comprises 10 residues. CDR1 and CDR2 (germline): MDHEN, SYDVKM.

This clonotype was picked up a small number of times. This chain connects TRBV27 to TRBJ2-1; 7 nucleotides align to TRBD2. Unmatched junction bases numbered 15, after V lost 3 bases and J lost 4 bases. Germline CDR1 reads MNHEY; CDR2 reads SMNVEV (reference sequence). The CDR3 is 18 residues long. CDR3 nucleotides: TGTGCCAGCAGTTTTCGGGCCTTGACTAGCAGAGTATACAATGAGCAGTTCTTC. Its protein product is CASSFRALTSRVYNEQFF.

This clonotype was observed many times. The chain carries TRBV7-2 and TRBJ2-5; D assignment may be TRBD1 or TRBD2 (6 bases each). Germline V lookup: CDR1 SGHTA, CDR2 FQGNSA. Trimming left V 6 bases short and J 1 base short, with 15 bases between. The CDR3 covers 15 residues. The chain's CDR3 is CASSRQAGIQETQYF. The CDR3 region has the DNA TGTGCCAGCAGTCGACAGGCGGGAATCCAAGAGACCCAGTACTTC.

The chain has TRBV19 and TRBJ1-1; possibly TRBD1 for D (5 bases). Germline V gene lookup returns CDR1 LNHDA and CDR2 SQIVND (reference sequence). The CDR3 loop spans 14 amino acids. Trimming left V 6 bases short and J 1 base short, with 12 bases between. CDR3 amino acids: CASRAGHSNTEAFF. CDR3 sequence (DNA): TGTGCCAGTAGGGCCGGACACTCGAACACTGAAGCTTTCTTT.

This clonotype has at least ten counts. The CDR3 bases are TGTGCTAGTGCCCTATGGTCGGGGGGGCCAACCGGGGAGCTGTTTTTT. As protein: CASALWSGGPTGELFF. The gene calls are TRBV12-5 and TRBJ2-2; TRBD2 aligns across 8 bases. After removal of 7 bases from V and 5 bases from J, the junction contained 12 bases not matched to a gene. The CDR3 consists of 16 residues. Per germline, CDR1 LGHNT and CDR2 FRNRAP.

The rearrangement links TRBV2 to TRBJ1-5, with no clear D. CDR3 length: 15 residues. V lost 5 bases, J lost 1 base, and 12 bases lay in between. Germline assignment: CDR1 SNHLY and CDR2 FYNNEI. CDR3 coding DNA: TGTGCCAGCAGTTTCGGCACTCTCAGCAATCAGCCCCAGCATTTT. This translates into CASSFGTLSNQPQHF. The variable domain in full, completed from reference TRBV2 and TRBJ1-5, reads EPEVTQTPSHQVTQMGQEVILRCVPISNHLYFYWYRQILGQKVEFLVSFYNNEISEKSEIFDDQFSVERPDGSNFTLKIRSTKLEDSAMYFCASSFGTLSNQPQHFGDGTRLSIL.

This clonotype was counted a few times. The CDR3 protein is CSEDYGYTF. The CDR3 nucleotides are TGCAGCGAGGACTATGGCTACACCTTC. This chain joins TRBV29-1 and TRBJ1-2; no reliable D call. CDR3 length equals 9 residues. CDR1 and CDR2 from the germline V gene are SQVTM and ANQGSEA. The V end lost 7 bases, the J end lost 3 bases, and 3 bases lay between the germline ends.

This clonotype has at least ten counts. This chain connects TRBV28 to TRBJ2-1; TRBD2 agrees at 14 bases. V lost 3 bases and J lost 4; bases outside the gene matches: 2. The CDR3 is made up of 16 amino acids. Looked up from germline, CDR1 is MDHEN and CDR2 is SYDVKM. In DNA, the CDR3 is TGTGCCAGCAGTTTGACTAGCGGGGGGGGATACAATGAGCAGTTCTTC. This encodes CASSLTSGGGYNEQFF.

This clonotype was seen only a few times. V and J are TRBV20-1 and TRBJ2-5, with 13 bases identical to TRBD2. Germline V gene lookup returns CDR1 DFQATT and CDR2 SNEGSKA (reference sequence). The ends lost 6 bases at V and 13 bases at J; junction bases unmatched: 11. This CDR3 has 13 residues. The CDR3 reads CSAPGTSGNSRYF. The CDR3 nucleotides are TGCAGTGCCCCTGGGACTAGCGGGAACTCTCGGTACTTC.

This clonotype was found a few times. This chain links TRBV5-1 with TRBJ1-5; D is undetermined. V was clipped by 1 base and J by 1 base, with 12 bases between them. The germline CDR1 and CDR2 sequences are SGHRS and YFSETQ. This CDR3 is built from 16 residues. CDR3 loop: CASSLRPSGSNQPQHF. CDR3 nucleotides: TGCGCCAGCAGCTTGCGTCCCTCCGGGAGCAATCAGCCCCAGCATTTT. The variable domain in full, completed from reference TRBV5-1 and TRBJ1-5, reads KAGVTQTPRYLIKTRGQQVTLSCSPISGHRSVSWYQQTPGQGLQFLFEYFSETQRNKGNFPGRFSGRQFSNSRSEMNVSTLELGDSALYLCASSLRPSGSNQPQHFGDGTRLSIL.

This chain connects TRBV20-1 to TRBJ1-4; no clear D. The CDR3 contains 12 residues. The germline gives CDR1 DFQATT, CDR2 SNEGSKA (reference sequence). V was shortened by 6 bases and J by 6 bases, with 11 bases between the two germline ends. The CDR3 nucleotides read TGCAGTGCCCCCCGCGGGGATGAAAAACTGTTTTTT. It specifies CSAPRGDEKLFF.

This rearrangement joins TRBV7-2 to TRBJ1-2; 11 bases align to TRBD1. CDR1 and CDR2 (germline): SGHTA, FQGNSA. This CDR3 spans 16 amino acids. V was clipped by 5 bases and J by 4 bases; unmatched bases: 9. The CDR3 DNA reads as TGTGCCAGCAGCCTTGGACAGGGGGCCTTAATCTATGGCTACACCTTC. It yields the protein CASSLGQGALIYGYTF.

This clonotype was observed a few times. This sequence joins TRBV20-1 and TRBJ2-7; 7 bases are a match to TRBD1. In germline, CDR1 is DFQATT, CDR2 SNEGSKA (reference sequence). The CDR3 covers 12 residues. The J segment lost 2 bases and the V segment lost 7 bases, leaving 5 bases of the junction unmatched. CDR3 DNA sequence: TGCAGTGTCGGACAGGACGCCTACGAGCAGTACTTC. Translating it yields CSVGQDAYEQYF.

The chain links TRBV7-2 to TRBJ1-1, with D hard to call. The CDR3 sequence is 13 residues long. The germline V gene has CDR1 SGHTA and CDR2 FQGNSA. Trimming removed 5 bases from V and 1 base from J, with 8 bases in between. The CDR3 DNA sequence: TGTGCCAGCAGCAAACTCAGGAACACTGAAGCTTTCTTT. It translates to CASSKLRNTEAFF. Variable domain in full (rest from reference TRBV7-2 and TRBJ1-1): GAGVSQSPSNKVTEKGKDVELRCDPISGHTALYWYRQSLGQGLEFLIYFQGNSAPDKSGLPSDRFSAERTGGSVSTLTIQRTQQEDSAVYLCASSKLRNTEAFFGQGTRLTVV.

The chain links TRBV28 to TRBJ2-7, with 7 bases that match TRBD1. J lost 3 bases, V lost 6 bases, and 8 bases had no gene match. This CDR3 has 14 residues. Germline lookup yields CDR1 MDHEN and CDR2 SYDVKM. The CDR3 spells CASSLTGTYYEQYF. CDR3 DNA sequence: TGTGCCAGCAGCCTGACAGGGACCTACTACGAGCAGTACTTC.

The rearrangement uses TRBV20-1 and TRBJ2-3, with TRBD2 identical over 7 bases. Germline V CDR1 and CDR2: DFQATT, SNEGSKA (reference sequence). The CDR3 loop spans 17 amino acids. Losses at the gene ends were 5 bases for V and 6 bases for J; bases not matched to a gene: 20. The CDR3 DNA reads TGCAGTGCTGGAAGTAGGTGGTTGGCGGGGGATCTGGATACGCAGTATTTT. It translates to CSAGSRWLAGDLDTQYF.

The chain employs TRBV11-2 and TRBJ2-7; 11 nucleotides align to TRBD1. Trimming took 6 bases from V and 1 from J; bases not matched to a gene: 11. Germline lookup yields CDR1 SGHAT and CDR2 FQNNGV. There are 17 residues in the CDR3. The CDR3 DNA is TGTGCCAGCAGGCGCCCGGGACAGGGGGAGGTGTCCTACGAGCAGTACTTC. Encoded protein: CASRRPGQGEVSYEQYF.

V and J are TRBV2 and TRBJ2-5, with 10 bases identical to TRBD2. V shed 6 bases, J shed 5 bases, and the junction held 9 bases outside the gene matches. The CDR3 has 15 amino acids. In germline, CDR1 is SNHLY, CDR2 FYNNEI. The CDR3 nucleotides read TGTGCCAGCAGAGCCGGGACTAGCGTCGCCGAGACCCAGTACTTC. It translates to CASRAGTSVAETQYF.

This clonotype was observed at least ten times. This sequence joins TRBV7-8 and TRBJ2-7; 7 bases align to TRBD1. Germline CDR1 is SGHVS and CDR2 is FQNEAQ. After removal of 4 bases from V and 4 bases from J, the junction contained 4 bases not matched to a gene. The CDR3 has 13 amino acids. The CDR3 is CASSSDRLYEQYF. The DNA of the CDR3 is TGTGCCAGCAGCTCGGACAGGTTATACGAGCAGTACTTC.

The chain is built from TRBV27 and TRBJ2-1; 7 bases line up with TRBD2. The CDR3 consists of 13 residues. The germline gives CDR1 MNHEY, CDR2 SMNVEV (reference sequence). After removal of 7 bases from V and 5 bases from J, the junction contained 5 bases not matched to a gene. CDR3 loop: CASIRRENNEQFF. The CDR3 region has the DNA TGTGCCAGCATCCGGCGGGAGAACAATGAGCAGTTCTTC.

The sample holds many counts of this clonotype. This chain links TRBV7-6 with TRBJ2-2, with 8 bases fitting TRBD1. This CDR3 has 17 residues. Losses at the gene ends were 4 bases for V and 1 base for J; bases not matched to a gene: 8. Germline-derived CDR1 and CDR2 are SGHVS and FNYEAQ. CDR3 residues: CASSSIKGQENTGELFF. CDR3 coding DNA: TGTGCCAGCAGCTCGATTAAGGGACAGGAGAACACCGGGGAGCTGTTTTTT. The whole variable domain, filled in from reference TRBV7-6 and TRBJ2-2, reads GAGVSQSPRYKVTKRGQDVALRCDPISGHVSLYWYRQALGQGPEFLTYFNYEAQQDKSGLPNDRFSAERPEGSISTLTIQRTEQRDSAMYRCASSSIKGQENTGELFFGEGSRLTVL.

This clonotype was seen at least ten times. The V call is TRBV7-2, the J call TRBJ2-7; TRBD2 agrees at 9 bases. The CDR3 extends over 16 amino acids. After removal of 1 base from V and 5 bases from J, the junction contained 9 bases not matched to a gene. Germline V gene sequence: CDR1 SGHTA, CDR2 FQGNSA. The CDR3 DNA follows: TGTGCCAGCAGCTTAGGGACGGCGGGAGGGCCCCACGAGCAGTACTTC. Protein: CASSLGTAGGPHEQYF.

This chain uses TRBV29-1 with TRBJ2-1; TRBD1 might be the D (5 bases). This CDR3 has 15 residues. V was pared by 6 bases and J by 0 bases, with 15 bases between. The germline V gene encodes CDR1 SQVTM and CDR2 ANQGSEA. CDR3 in amino acids: CSVSGHASSYNEQFF. In nucleotides, the CDR3 is TGCAGCGTATCAGGGCACGCGAGCTCCTACAATGAGCAGTTCTTC.

The V gene is TRBV10-3, the J gene TRBJ1-5, with 10 bases that match TRBD1. CDR1 and CDR2 from the germline V gene are ENHRY and SYGVKD. CDR3 length: 16 residues. The V and J ends lost 6 bases and 3 bases, in that order; junction bases with no gene match: 8. This chain's CDR3 is CAISETGTGDNQPQHF. DNA for the CDR3: TGTGCCATCAGCGAAACCGGGACAGGGGACAATCAGCCCCAGCATTTT.

This clonotype showed up many times. The CDR3: CASSLRQAGELFF. The CDR3 nucleotides read TGTGCCAGCAGCTTACGACAGGCCGGGGAGCTGTTTTTT. The chain employs TRBV7-2 and TRBJ2-2; D is possibly TRBD1 (6 bases). The V end lost 2 bases, the J end lost 6 bases, and 7 bases lay between the germline ends. The CDR3 extends over 13 amino acids. The germline CDR1 and CDR2 sequences are SGHTA and FQGNSA.

This clonotype was seen ten or more times. The chain uses TRBV7-8 and TRBJ2-2, with 7 bases matching TRBD2. V lost 5 bases and J lost 0; bases outside the gene matches: 12. Germline V lookup: CDR1 SGHVS, CDR2 FQNEAQ. This CDR3 spans 18 amino acids. CDR3 nucleotides: TGTGCCAGCAGCCCTGATCCTAGCGGTAGCGCGAACACCGGGGAGCTGTTTTTT. Its translation: CASSPDPSGSANTGELFF.

This clonotype was counted at least ten times. The rearrangement joins TRBV7-2 to TRBJ2-1, with D tentatively TRBD2 (6 bases). The CDR3 runs to 13 residues. Germline V gene lookup returns CDR1 SGHTA and CDR2 FQGNSA. Trimming removed 11 bases from V and 10 bases from J, with 21 bases in between. The CDR3 DNA sequence: TGTGCCGCACGACGGACTACCCTTGGGGAGCAGTTCTTC. Its translation: CAARRTTLGEQFF.

This rearrangement joins TRBV28 to TRBJ2-5; 8 nucleotides match TRBD1. Germline assignment: CDR1 MDHEN and CDR2 SYDVKM. The CDR3 runs to 14 residues. J was trimmed by 3 bases and V by 10 bases; bases with no gene match: 10. The CDR3 DNA follows: TGTGCCACCAGGGGGCGAAGAATAGAAGAGACCCAGTACTTC. This gives the protein CATRGRRIEETQYF.

This chain uses TRBV20-1 with TRBJ1-6, with 7 nucleotides matching TRBD1. Trimming at V came to 6 bases and at J to 5 bases, leaving 10 bases not matched to a gene. Germline V CDR1 and CDR2: DFQATT, SNEGSKA (reference sequence). The CDR3 consists of 15 residues. CDR3 in amino acids: CSAPLGGFNNSPLHF. The CDR3 nucleotides are TGCAGTGCCCCATTAGGGGGCTTTAATAATTCACCCCTCCACTTT.

This clonotype was seen repeatedly, ten times or more. The rearrangement links TRBV7-8 to TRBJ2-7, with unresolved D. Germline V lookup: CDR1 SGHVS, CDR2 FQNEAQ. V shed 5 bases and J shed 1 base, with 9 bases lying between them. CDR3 size: 13 residues. The CDR3 DNA reads as TGTGCCAGCAGCAAAAGATTTTCCTACGAGCAGTACGTC. Its translation: CASSKRFSYEQYV.

In its sample, this clonotype was seen a few times. V usage is TRBV20-1 and J usage is TRBJ2-3, with D unresolved. Germline assignment: CDR1 DFQATT and CDR2 SNEGSKA (reference sequence). The CDR3 runs 11 residues. V was clipped by 7 bases and J by 2 bases, with 7 bases between them. The CDR3 region is CSEAYTDTQYF. The CDR3 DNA follows: TGCAGTGAAGCGTACACAGATACGCAGTATTTT.

V and J are TRBV28 and TRBJ2-5; D may be TRBD2 (7 bases). Per the germline V gene, CDR1 is MDHEN and CDR2 is SYDVKM. V lost 6 bases to trimming and J lost 2 bases, with 16 bases between them. This CDR3 comprises 15 residues. Here the CDR3 reads CASRTPGGIQETQYF. Written as DNA, the CDR3 is TGTGCCAGCAGAACGCCGGGGGGCATACAAGAGACCCAGTACTTC.